The sequence of this T cell receptor beta chain was determined in a study of cytomegalovirus exposure and HLA in healthy donors. Both 60 Vbeta primers and 13 Jbeta primers went into the PCR. The repertoire was sequenced with immunoSEQ multiplex PCR; TCRdb's copy has only in-frame clones and lacks some. The table has more than 85,000 clones, under 75% seen once. The V gene lost 5 bases and the J gene lost 6 bases, with 21 bases spanning the gap. This CDR3 has 16 amino acids. CDR1 and CDR2 from the germline V gene are SGHTA and FQGTGA. The sample consisted of PBMCs. V usage is TRBV7-3 and J usage is TRBJ2-3; D is unresolved. The TCR was taken from a female donor in good health and CMV-seronegative. CDR3 bases: TGTGCCAGCAGCCTACAACCTTCTGACTCTGGCGATACGCAGTATTTT. It translates to CASSLQPSDSGDTQYF.